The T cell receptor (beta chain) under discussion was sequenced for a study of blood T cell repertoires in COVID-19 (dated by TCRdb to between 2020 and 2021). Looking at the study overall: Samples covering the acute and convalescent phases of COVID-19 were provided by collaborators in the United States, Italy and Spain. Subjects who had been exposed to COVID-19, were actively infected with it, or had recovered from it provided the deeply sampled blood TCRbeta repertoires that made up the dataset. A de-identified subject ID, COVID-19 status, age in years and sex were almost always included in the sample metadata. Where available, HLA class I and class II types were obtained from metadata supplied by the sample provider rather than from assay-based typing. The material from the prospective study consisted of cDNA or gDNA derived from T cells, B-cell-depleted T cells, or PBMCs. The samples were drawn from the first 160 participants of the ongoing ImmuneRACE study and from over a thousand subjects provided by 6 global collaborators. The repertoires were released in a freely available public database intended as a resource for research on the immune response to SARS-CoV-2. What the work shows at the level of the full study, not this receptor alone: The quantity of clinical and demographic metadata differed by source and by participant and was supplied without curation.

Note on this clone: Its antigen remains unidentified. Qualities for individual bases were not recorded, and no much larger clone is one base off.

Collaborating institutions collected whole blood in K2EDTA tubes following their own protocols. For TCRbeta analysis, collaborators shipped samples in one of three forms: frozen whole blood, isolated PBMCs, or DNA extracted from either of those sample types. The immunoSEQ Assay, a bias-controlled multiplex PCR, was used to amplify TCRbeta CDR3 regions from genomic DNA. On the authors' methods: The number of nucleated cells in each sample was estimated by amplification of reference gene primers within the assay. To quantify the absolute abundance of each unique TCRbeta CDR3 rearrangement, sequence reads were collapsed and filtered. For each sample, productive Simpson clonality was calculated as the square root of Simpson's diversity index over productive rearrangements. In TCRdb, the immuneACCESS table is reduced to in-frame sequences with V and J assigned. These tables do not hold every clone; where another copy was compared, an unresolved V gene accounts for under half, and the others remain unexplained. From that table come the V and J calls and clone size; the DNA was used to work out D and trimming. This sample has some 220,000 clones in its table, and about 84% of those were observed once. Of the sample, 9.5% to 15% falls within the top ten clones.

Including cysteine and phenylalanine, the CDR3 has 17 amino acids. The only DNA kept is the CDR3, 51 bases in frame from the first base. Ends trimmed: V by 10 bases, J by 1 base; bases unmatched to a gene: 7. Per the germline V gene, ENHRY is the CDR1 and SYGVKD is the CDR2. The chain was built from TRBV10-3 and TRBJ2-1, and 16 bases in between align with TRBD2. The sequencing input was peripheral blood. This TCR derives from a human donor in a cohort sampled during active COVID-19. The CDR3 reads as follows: CATGTSGRAGSYNEQFF. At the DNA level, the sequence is TGTGCCACCGGGACTAGCGGGAGGGCCGGGTCCTACAATGAGCAGTTCTTC.